Below, 2 T cell receptor beta chains from the same sample are listed, as sequenced in a study of blood T cell repertoires in COVID-19 (dated by TCRdb to the early 2020s). Libraries were prepared through the immunoSEQ multiplex PCR assay. As stored in TCRdb, this immuneACCESS dataset retains in-frame rearrangements with V and J assigned. A fraction of the clones does not appear; measured against another copy, unresolved V genes explain less than half of the discrepancy, and the remainder lacks a known reason. The sample contains approximately 120,000 clones, around 88% of them found a single time. About a sixth of the sample is taken by the ten largest. The sample comprised peripheral blood. The receptors stem from a woman between 50 and 59 years old who had recovered from COVID-19.

This clone is a singleton in its sample. V gene TRBV27 combines with J gene TRBJ1-1; possibly TRBD1 for D (6 bases). The CDR3 sequence is 14 residues long. V lost 7 bases and J 4 bases, leaving 16 bases between the germline ends. CDR1 MNHEY and CDR2 SMNVEV come from the germline V gene (reference sequence). This CDR3 is CASTRGGASTEAFF. In nucleotides, the CDR3 is TGTGCCAGCACCCGGGGGGGGGCGAGCACTGAAGCTTTCTTT.

The J gene is TRBJ2-7, the V gene TRBV5-1, with a possible D match to TRBD1 (5 bases). The germline gives CDR1 SGHRS, CDR2 YFSETQ. The CDR3 spans 13 residues. Deletions cut 3 bases from V and 5 bases from J, with 12 bases between. CDR3: CASSSGQGHEQYF. The CDR3 DNA is TGCGCCAGCAGCTCAGGGCAGGGCCACGAGCAGTACTTC.